This TCR beta chain was sequenced in a study of identical twins. General study points: Low generation-probability sequences were in excess among twin-shared out-of-frame alpha sequences. Out-of-frame beta chain sequences displayed weaker excess sharing between twins.

Each CDR3 protein gets one entry after TCRdb re-called the 5' RACE reads with MiXCR. The table shows 400,000 or so distinct CDR3 sequences, with approximately 10% occurring only once. For this clonotype: No antigen is known for it.

The CDR3 extends over 13 amino acids. Germline V lookup: CDR1 SGHRS, CDR2 YFSETQ. V gave up 0 bases and J gave up 3 bases, with 6 bases separating them. The chain employs TRBV5-1 and TRBJ1-2; the D is unclear. This clonotype was obtained from a woman between 45 and 60 years old in good health. The sample consisted of naive T cells sorted from blood. The CDR3, as DNA: TGCGCCAGCAGCTTGGTGGTGGACTATGGCTACACCTTC. Translating gives CASSLVVDYGYTF.